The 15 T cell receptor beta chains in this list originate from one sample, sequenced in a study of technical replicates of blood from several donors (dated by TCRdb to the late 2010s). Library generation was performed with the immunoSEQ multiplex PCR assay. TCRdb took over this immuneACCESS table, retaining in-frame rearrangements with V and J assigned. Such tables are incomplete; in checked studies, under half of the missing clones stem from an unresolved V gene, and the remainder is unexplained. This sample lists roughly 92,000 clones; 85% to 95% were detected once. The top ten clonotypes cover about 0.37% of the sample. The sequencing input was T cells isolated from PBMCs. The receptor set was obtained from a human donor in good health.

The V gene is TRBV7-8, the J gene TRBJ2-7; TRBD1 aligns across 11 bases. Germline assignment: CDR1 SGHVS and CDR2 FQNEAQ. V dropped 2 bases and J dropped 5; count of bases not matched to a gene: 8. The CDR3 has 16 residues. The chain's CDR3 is CASSLNRWTGGHEQYF. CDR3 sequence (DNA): TGTGCCAGCAGCTTAAATAGGTGGACAGGGGGCCACGAGCAGTACTTC.

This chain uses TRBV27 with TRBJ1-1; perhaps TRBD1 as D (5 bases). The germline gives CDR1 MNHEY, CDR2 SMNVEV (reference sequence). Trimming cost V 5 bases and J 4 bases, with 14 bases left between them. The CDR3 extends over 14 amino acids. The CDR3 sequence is CASSINRRTTEAFF. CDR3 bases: TGTGCCAGCAGTATAAACAGGAGAACCACTGAAGCTTTCTTT.

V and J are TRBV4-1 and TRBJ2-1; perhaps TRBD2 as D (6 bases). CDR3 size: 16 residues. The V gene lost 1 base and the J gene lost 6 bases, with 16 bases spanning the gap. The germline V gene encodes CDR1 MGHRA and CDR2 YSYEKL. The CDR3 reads CASSQGPRDSGNEQFF. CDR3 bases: TGCGCCAGCAGCCAAGGACCGCGGGATTCGGGCAATGAGCAGTTCTTC.

CDR3: CASQDFGQPQHF. The CDR3 region has the DNA TGTGCCAGCCAGGATTTTGGGCAGCCCCAGCATTTT. The chain combines TRBV6-5 with TRBJ1-5, with no clear D. Germline CDR1 MNHEY, CDR2 SVGAGI. CDR3 length: 12 amino acids. Trimming left V 8 bases short and J 7 bases short, with 12 bases between.

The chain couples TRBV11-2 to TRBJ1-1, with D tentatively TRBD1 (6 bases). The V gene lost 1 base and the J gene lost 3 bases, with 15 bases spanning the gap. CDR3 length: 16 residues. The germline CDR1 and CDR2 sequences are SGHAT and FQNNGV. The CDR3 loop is CASSLVSNRQDTEAFF. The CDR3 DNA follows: TGTGCCAGCAGCTTAGTCTCTAATCGACAGGACACTGAAGCTTTCTTT.

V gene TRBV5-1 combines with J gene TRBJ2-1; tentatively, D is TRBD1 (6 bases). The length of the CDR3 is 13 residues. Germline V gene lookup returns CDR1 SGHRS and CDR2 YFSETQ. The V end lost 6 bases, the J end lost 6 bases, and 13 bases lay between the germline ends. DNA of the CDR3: TGCGCCAGCAAAAAGGCAGGGGCCAATGAGCAGTTCTTC. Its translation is CASKKAGANEQFF.

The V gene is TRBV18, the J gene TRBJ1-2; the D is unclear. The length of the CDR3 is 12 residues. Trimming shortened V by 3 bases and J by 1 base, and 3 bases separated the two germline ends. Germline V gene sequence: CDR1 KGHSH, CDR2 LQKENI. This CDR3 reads CASSPNNYGYTF. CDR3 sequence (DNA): TGTGCCAGCTCACCTAATAACTATGGCTACACCTTC.

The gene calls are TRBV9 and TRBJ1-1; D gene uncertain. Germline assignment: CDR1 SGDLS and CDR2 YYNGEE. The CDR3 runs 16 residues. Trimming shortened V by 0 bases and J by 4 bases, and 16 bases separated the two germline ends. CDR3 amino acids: CASSVVGVGFSTEAFF. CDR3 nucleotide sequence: TGTGCCAGCAGCGTAGTCGGGGTAGGGTTTAGCACTGAAGCTTTCTTT.

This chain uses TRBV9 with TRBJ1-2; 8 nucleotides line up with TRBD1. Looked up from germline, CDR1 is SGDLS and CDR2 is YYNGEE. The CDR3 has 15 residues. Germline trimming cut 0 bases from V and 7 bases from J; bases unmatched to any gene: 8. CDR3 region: CASSVDRQGRAGYTF. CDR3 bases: TGTGCCAGCAGCGTAGATAGACAGGGGAGGGCTGGCTACACCTTC.

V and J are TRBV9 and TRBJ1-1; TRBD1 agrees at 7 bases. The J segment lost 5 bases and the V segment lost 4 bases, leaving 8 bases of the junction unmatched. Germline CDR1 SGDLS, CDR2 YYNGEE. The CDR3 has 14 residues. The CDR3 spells CASSLTGARTEAFF. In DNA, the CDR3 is TGTGCCAGCAGCTTAACAGGGGCAAGGACTGAAGCTTTCTTT. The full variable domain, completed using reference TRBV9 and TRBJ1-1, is DSGVTQTPKHLITATGQRVTLRCSPRSGDLSVYWYQQSLDQGLQFLIQYYNGEERAKGNILERFSAQQFPDLHSELNLSSLELGDSALYFCASSLTGARTEAFFGQGTRLTVV.

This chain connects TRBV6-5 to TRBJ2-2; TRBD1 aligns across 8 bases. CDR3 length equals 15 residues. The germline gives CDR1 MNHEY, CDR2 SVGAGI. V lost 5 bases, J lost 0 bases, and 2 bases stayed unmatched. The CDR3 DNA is TGTGCCAGCAGTGGACAGGGTCCGAACACCGGGGAGCTGTTTTTT. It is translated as CASSGQGPNTGELFF.

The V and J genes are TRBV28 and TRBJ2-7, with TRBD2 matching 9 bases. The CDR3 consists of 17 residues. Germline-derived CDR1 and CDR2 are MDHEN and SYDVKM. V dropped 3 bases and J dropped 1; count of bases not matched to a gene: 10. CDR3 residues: CASSFWLAGSSSYEQYF. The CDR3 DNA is TGTGCCAGCAGTTTCTGGCTAGCGGGATCCTCGTCCTACGAGCAGTACTTC.

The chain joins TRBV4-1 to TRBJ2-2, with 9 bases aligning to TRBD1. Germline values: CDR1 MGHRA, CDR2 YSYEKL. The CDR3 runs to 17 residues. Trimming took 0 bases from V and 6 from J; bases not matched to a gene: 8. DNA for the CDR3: TGCGCCAGCAGCCAAGATCTAAGAGACAGGGGGTCCGGGGAGCTGTTTTTT. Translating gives CASSQDLRDRGSGELFF.

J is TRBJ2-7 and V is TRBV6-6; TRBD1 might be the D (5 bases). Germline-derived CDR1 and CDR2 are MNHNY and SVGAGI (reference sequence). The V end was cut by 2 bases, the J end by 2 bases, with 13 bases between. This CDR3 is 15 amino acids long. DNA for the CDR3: TGTGCCAGCAGTTACGTGACCAGGGATCCCTACGAGCAGTACTTC. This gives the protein CASSYVTRDPYEQYF.

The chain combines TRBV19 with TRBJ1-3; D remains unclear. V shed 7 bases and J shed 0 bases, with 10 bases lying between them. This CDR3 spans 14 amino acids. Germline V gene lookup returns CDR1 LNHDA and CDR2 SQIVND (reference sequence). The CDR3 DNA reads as TGTGCCAGTAAGGTACAGTTCTCTGGAAACACCATATATTTT. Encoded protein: CASKVQFSGNTIYF.